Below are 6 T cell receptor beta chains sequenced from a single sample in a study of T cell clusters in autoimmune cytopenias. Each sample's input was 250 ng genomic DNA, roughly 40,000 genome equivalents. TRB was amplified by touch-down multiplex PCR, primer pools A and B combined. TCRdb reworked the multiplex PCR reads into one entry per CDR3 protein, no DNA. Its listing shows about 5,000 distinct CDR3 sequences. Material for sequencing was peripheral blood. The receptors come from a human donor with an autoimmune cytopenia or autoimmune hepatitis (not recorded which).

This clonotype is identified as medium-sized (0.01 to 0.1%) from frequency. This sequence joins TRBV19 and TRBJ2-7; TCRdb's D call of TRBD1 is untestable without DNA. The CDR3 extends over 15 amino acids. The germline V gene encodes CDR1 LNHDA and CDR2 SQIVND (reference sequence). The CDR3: CASSIVGGTGGEQYF.

The CDR3 protein is CSATPESYGYTF. The chain is built from TRBV20-1 and TRBJ1-2; TCRdb proposes TRBD1, but this gene call is untestable without DNA. The CDR3 has 12 amino acids. The germline V gene has CDR1 DFQATT and CDR2 SNEGSKA (reference sequence).

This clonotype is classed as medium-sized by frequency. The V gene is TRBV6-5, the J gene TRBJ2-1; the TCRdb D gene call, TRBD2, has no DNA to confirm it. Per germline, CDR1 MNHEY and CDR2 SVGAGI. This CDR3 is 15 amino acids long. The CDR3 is CASSPSGGAQNEQFF.

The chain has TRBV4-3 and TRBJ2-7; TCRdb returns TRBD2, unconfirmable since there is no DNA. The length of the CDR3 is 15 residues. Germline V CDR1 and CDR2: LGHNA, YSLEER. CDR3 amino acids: CASSQDNSGRVEQYF.

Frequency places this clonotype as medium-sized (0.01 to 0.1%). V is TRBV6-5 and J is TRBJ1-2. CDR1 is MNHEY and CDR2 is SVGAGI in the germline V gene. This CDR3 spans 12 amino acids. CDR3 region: CASSPGGYGYTF.

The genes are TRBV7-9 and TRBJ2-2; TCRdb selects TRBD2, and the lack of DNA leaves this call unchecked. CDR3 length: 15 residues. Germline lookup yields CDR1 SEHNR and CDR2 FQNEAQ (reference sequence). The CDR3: CASSLGGSGTGELFF.